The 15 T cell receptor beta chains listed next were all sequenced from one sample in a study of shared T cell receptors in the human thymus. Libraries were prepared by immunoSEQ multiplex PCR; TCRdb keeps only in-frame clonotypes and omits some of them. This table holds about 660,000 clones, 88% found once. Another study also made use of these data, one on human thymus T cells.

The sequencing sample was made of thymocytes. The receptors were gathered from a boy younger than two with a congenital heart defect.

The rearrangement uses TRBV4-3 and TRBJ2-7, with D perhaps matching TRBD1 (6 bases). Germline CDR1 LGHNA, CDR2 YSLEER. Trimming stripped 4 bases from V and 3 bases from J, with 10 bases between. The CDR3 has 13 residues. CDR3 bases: TGCGCCAGCAGCCCAGGGGATGGCTACGAGCAGTACTTC. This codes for CASSPGDGYEQYF.

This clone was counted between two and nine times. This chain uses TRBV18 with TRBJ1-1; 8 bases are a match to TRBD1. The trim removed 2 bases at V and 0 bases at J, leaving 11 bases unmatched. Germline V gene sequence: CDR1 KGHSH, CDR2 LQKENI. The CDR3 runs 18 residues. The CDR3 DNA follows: TGTGCCAGCTCACCAAAGATCCAGTGGGACAGGATGAACACTGAAGCTTTCTTT. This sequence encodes CASSPKIQWDRMNTEAFF.

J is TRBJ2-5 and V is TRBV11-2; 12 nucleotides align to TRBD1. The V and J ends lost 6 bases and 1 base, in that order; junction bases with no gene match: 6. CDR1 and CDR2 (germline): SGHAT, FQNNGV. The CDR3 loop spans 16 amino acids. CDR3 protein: CASRPRDRGLQETQYF. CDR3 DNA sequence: TGTGCCAGCAGGCCCCGGGACAGGGGGCTCCAAGAGACCCAGTACTTC.

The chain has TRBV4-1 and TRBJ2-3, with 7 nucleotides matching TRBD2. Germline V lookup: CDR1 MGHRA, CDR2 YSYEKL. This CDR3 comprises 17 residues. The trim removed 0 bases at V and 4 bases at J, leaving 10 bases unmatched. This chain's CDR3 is CASSQDAGEGLSDTQYF. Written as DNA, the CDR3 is TGCGCCAGCAGCCAAGATGCTGGGGAGGGCCTCTCAGATACGCAGTATTTT.

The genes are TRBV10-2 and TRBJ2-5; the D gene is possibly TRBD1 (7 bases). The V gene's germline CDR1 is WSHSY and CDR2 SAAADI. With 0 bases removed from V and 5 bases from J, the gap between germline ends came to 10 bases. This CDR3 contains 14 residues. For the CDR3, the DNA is TGCGCCAGCAGTGAGTCCAGGGGGGAGGAGACCCAGTACTTC. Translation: CASSESRGEETQYF.

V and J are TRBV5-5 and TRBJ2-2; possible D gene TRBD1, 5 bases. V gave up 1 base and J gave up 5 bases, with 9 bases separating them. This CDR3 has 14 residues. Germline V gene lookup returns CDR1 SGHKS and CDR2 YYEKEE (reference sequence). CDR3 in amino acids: CASSLQGGTGELFF. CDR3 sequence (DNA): TGTGCCAGCAGCTTGCAGGGTGGTACCGGGGAGCTGTTTTTT. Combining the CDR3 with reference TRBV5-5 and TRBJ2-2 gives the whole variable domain DAGVTQSPTHLIKTRGQQVTLRCSPISGHKSVSWYQQVLGQGPQFIFQYYEKEERGRGNFPDRFSARQFPNYSSELNVNALLLGDSALYLCASSLQGGTGELFFGEGSRLTVL.

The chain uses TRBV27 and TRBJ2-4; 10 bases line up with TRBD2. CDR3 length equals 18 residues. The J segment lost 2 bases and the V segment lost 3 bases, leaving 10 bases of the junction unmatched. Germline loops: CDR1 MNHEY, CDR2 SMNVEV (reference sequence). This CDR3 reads CASSLRVAGGRTKNIQYF. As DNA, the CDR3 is TGTGCCAGCAGTTTGAGAGTAGCGGGAGGTAGGACCAAAAACATTCAGTACTTC.

The CDR3 DNA sequence: TGTGCCTGGAGTTACAGGGCACCGAACACCGGGGAGCTGTTTTTT. Translating it yields CAWSYRAPNTGELFF. The genes are TRBV30 and TRBJ2-2, with D possibly TRBD1 on 6 matching bases. Between the trimmed V and J ends, which lost 2 bases and 0 bases, there was a span of 10 bases. The germline V gene encodes CDR1 GTSNPN and CDR2 SVGIG (reference sequence). This CDR3 contains 15 residues.

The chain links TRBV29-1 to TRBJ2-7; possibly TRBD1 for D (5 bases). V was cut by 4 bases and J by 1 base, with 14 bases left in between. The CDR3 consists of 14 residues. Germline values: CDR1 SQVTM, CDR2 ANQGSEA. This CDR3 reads CSVGRQGVSYEQYF. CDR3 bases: TGCAGCGTTGGCCGGCAAGGGGTTTCCTACGAGCAGTACTTC.

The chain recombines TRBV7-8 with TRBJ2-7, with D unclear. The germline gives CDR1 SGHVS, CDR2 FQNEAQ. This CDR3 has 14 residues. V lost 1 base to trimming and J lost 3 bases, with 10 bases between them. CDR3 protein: CASSLGVGFYEQYF. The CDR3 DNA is TGTGCCAGCAGCTTAGGGGTGGGCTTCTACGAGCAGTACTTC.

The CDR3, as DNA: TGTGCCAGCAGTGATTGGCAGGCCAGTAGCACTGAAGCTTTCTTT. Its translation: CASSDWQASSTEAFF. The genes are TRBV2 and TRBJ1-1; D gene unclear. The CDR3 extends over 15 amino acids. Trimming removed 3 bases from V and 4 bases from J, with 15 bases in between. CDR1 is SNHLY and CDR2 is FYNNEI in the germline V gene. Supplemented by reference TRBV2 and TRBJ1-1, the full variable domain reads EPEVTQTPSHQVTQMGQEVILRCVPISNHLYFYWYRQILGQKVEFLVSFYNNEISEKSEIFDDQFSVERPDGSNFTLKIRSTKLEDSAMYFCASSDWQASSTEAFFGQGTRLTVV.

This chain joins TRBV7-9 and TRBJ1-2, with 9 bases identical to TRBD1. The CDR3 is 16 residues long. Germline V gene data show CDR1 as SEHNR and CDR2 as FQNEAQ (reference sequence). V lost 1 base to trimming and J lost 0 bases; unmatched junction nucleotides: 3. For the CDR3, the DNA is TGTGCCAGCAGCTTAGGGACAGGGGATACTAACTATGGCTACACCTTC. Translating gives CASSLGTGDTNYGYTF.

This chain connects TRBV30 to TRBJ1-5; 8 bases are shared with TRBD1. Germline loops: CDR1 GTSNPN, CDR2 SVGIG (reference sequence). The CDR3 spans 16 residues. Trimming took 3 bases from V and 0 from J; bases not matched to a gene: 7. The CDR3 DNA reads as TGTGCCTGGAGACAACAGGGGGGGTATAGCAATCAGCCCCAGCATTTT. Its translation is CAWRQQGGYSNQPQHF. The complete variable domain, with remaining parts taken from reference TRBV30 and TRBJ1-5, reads SQTIHQWPATLVQPVGSPLSLECTVEGTSNPNLYWYRQAAGRGLQLLFYSVGIGQISSEVPQNLSASRPQDRQFILSSKKLLLSDSGFYLCAWRQQGGYSNQPQHFGDGTRLSIL.

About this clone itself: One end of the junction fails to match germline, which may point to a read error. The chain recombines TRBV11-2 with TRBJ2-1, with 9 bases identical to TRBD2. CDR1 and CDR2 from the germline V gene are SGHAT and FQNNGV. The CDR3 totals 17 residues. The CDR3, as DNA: TGTGCCAGCAGCACGAGGTGGTCTAGCGGGGCCTACAGTGAGCAGTTCTTC. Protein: CASSTRWSSGAYSEQFF.

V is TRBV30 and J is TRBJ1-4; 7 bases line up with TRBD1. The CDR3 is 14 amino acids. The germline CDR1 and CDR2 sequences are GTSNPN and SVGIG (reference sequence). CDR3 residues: CGISEGAANEKLFF. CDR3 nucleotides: TGTGGCATATCGGAGGGGGCGGCTAATGAAAAACTGTTTTTT.